These 15 T cell receptor beta chains were sequenced from one sample in a study of graft-versus-host responses after intestinal transplantation. No antigens are known for them. Sequencing was performed with immunoSEQ multiplex PCR; in TCRdb, only in-frame clones are kept and a portion is missing. The data contain about 90,000 clones, roughly 92% of them singletons. Source: unstimulated CD4+ T cells sorted from spleen or lymph node cells, taken before intestinal transplant. The origin of the receptors is a human donor who received an intestinal transplant.

The genes are TRBV6-1 and TRBJ2-1; 11 bases are shared with TRBD2. Germline V gene sequence: CDR1 MNHNS, CDR2 SASEGT. The CDR3 extends over 15 amino acids. The ends lost 2 bases at V and 7 bases at J; junction bases unmatched: 4. CDR3 nucleotides: TGTGCCAGCAGTGAATGGTGGACTAGCGGGAATGAGCAGTTCTTC. Its translation: CASSEWWTSGNEQFF.

CDR3 bases: TGTGCCTGGAGTGCAACTTACGAGCAGTACTTC. Its translation: CAWSATYEQYF. V usage is TRBV30 and J usage is TRBJ2-7; D ambiguous. V dropped 1 base and J dropped 4 bases, with 5 bases sitting between them. CDR3 length: 11 residues. Germline loops: CDR1 GTSNPN, CDR2 SVGIG (reference sequence).

The rearrangement joins TRBV11-2 to TRBJ2-1; the match to TRBD2 covers 12 bases. The CDR3 consists of 18 residues. CDR1 is SGHAT, CDR2 FQNNGV, per germline. V shed 5 bases and J 2 bases; nucleotides not matched to a gene: 10. CDR3 coding DNA: TGTGCCAGCAGCCGTTGGACTAGCGGGGTCCCGGCCTACAATGAGCAGTTCTTC. Encoded protein: CASSRWTSGVPAYNEQFF. Drawing the rest from reference TRBV11-2 and TRBJ2-1, the complete variable domain is EAGVAQSPRYKIIEKRQSVAFWCNPISGHATLYWYQQILGQGPKLLIQFQNNGVVDDSQLPKDRFSAERLKGVDSTLKIQPAKLEDSAVYLCASSRWTSGVPAYNEQFFGPGTRLTVL.

The rearrangement uses TRBV11-2 and TRBJ1-3; a weak D match, TRBD1 (5 bases). The V end was cut by 1 base, the J end by 4 bases, with 17 bases between. The CDR3 sequence is 17 residues long. CDR1 is SGHAT and CDR2 is FQNNGV in the germline V gene. The CDR3 region has the DNA TGTGCCAGCAGCTTAGGACCCCTCGCCAGGGCCGGAAACACCATATATTTT. Protein: CASSLGPLARAGNTIYF. Supplemented by reference TRBV11-2 and TRBJ1-3, the full variable domain reads EAGVAQSPRYKIIEKRQSVAFWCNPISGHATLYWYQQILGQGPKLLIQFQNNGVVDDSQLPKDRFSAERLKGVDSTLKIQPAKLEDSAVYLCASSLGPLARAGNTIYFGEGSWLTVV.

This chain uses TRBV18 with TRBJ2-4; 7 positions match TRBD2. Germline V gene lookup returns CDR1 KGHSH and CDR2 LQKENI. Unmatched junction bases numbered 8, after V lost 6 bases and J lost 0 bases. This CDR3 is 16 amino acids long. Here the CDR3 reads CASSSSGTLAKNIQYF. The CDR3 nucleotides read TGTGCCAGCTCCTCGAGCGGGACTCTAGCCAAAAACATTCAGTACTTC.

This clone was seen a handful of times. J is TRBJ2-5 and V is TRBV6-5; a possible D gene is TRBD2 (6 bases). This CDR3 comprises 14 residues. CDR1 and CDR2 (germline): MNHEY, SVGAGI. Trimming stripped 4 bases from V and 3 bases from J, with 12 bases between. The CDR3 reads CASSFGSGKETQYF. DNA for the CDR3: TGTGCCAGCAGTTTTGGTAGCGGAAAAGAGACCCAGTACTTC.

V gene TRBV7-9 combines with J gene TRBJ2-7, with D tentatively TRBD2 (6 bases). The CDR3 sequence is 14 residues long. Trimming removed 2 bases from V and 0 bases from J, with 8 bases in between. CDR1 is SEHNR, CDR2 FQNEAQ, per germline (reference sequence). CDR3 in DNA: TGTGCCAGCAGCTTAAGCGGGTACTCCTACGAGCAGTACTTC. Translated, it gives CASSLSGYSYEQYF. Drawing the rest from reference TRBV7-9 and TRBJ2-7, the complete variable domain is DTGVSQNPRHKITKRGQNVTFRCDPISEHNRLYWYRQTLGQGPEFLTYFQNEAQLEKSRLLSDRFSAERPKGSFSTLEIQRTEQGDSAMYLCASSLSGYSYEQYFGPGTRLTVT.

The V and J genes are TRBV4-2 and TRBJ2-4, with TRBD2 identical over 14 bases. With 2 bases clipped from V and 6 bases from J, the junction kept 9 bases outside the gene matches. Germline V gene sequence: CDR1 LGHNA, CDR2 YNFKEQ. The CDR3 has 18 amino acids. CDR3 nucleotides: TGTGCCAGCAGCCAACGGACTAGCGGGAGGTTGCTAAGAAACATTCAGTACTTC. It translates to CASSQRTSGRLLRNIQYF.

V usage is TRBV5-1 and J usage is TRBJ1-2, with a weak D call TRBD1 (6 bases). V was shortened by 4 bases and J by 10 bases, with 17 bases between the two germline ends. The CDR3 runs 13 residues. CDR1 is SGHRS, CDR2 YFSETQ, per germline. The CDR3 DNA reads TGCGCCAGCAGCCAGGGGCCTGAGGGAGACTACACCTTC. This encodes CASSQGPEGDYTF. The full variable domain, rest sourced from reference TRBV5-1 and TRBJ1-2, is KAGVTQTPRYLIKTRGQQVTLSCSPISGHRSVSWYQQTPGQGLQFLFEYFSETQRNKGNFPGRFSGRQFSNSRSEMNVSTLELGDSALYLCASSQGPEGDYTFGSGTRLTVV.

This chain connects TRBV13 to TRBJ2-1; 11 bases align to TRBD2. This CDR3 region has 15 residues. CDR1 is PRHDT and CDR2 is FYEKMQ in the germline V gene (reference sequence). J lost 7 bases, V lost 5 bases, and 7 bases had no gene match. The CDR3, as DNA: TGTGCCAGCAGCGTTACTAGCGGGAGTAGTAATGAGCAGTTCTTC. Protein product: CASSVTSGSSNEQFF.

V gene TRBV7-8 combines with J gene TRBJ2-5; 11 nucleotides agree with TRBD2. The germline gives CDR1 SGHVS, CDR2 FQNEAQ. The trim removed 4 bases at V and 5 bases at J, leaving 18 bases unmatched. CDR3 length: 19 amino acids. This CDR3 reads CASSSTALISGRARETQYF. Here the CDR3 DNA reads TGTGCCAGCAGCTCAACCGCCCTAATTAGCGGGAGGGCCCGTGAGACCCAGTACTTC.

This clone was recorded once. This chain uses TRBV27 with TRBJ2-5, with D hard to call. The DNA end favors TRBJ2-7, so the J call may be wrong. The germline V gene has CDR1 MNHEY and CDR2 SMNVEV (reference sequence). The CDR3 is 14 residues long. CDR3 amino acids: CASSLYTPSYEQYF. CDR3 nucleotide sequence: TGTGCCAGCAGTTTATATACCCCCAGCTACGAGCAGTACTTC.

This sequence joins TRBV28 and TRBJ1-1, with a weak D call TRBD1 (5 bases). The CDR3 is 15 residues long. Germline assignment: CDR1 MDHEN and CDR2 SYDVKM. Trimming left V 1 base short and J 5 bases short, with 14 bases between. CDR3 protein: CASSLYRTGRTEAFF. CDR3 nucleotide sequence: TGTGCCAGCAGTTTATACAGGACGGGGCGAACTGAAGCTTTCTTT.

The chain carries TRBV6-5 and TRBJ1-1, with a weak D call TRBD1 (6 bases). Trimming took 2 bases from V and 4 from J, leaving 11 bases between them. Germline CDR1 and CDR2: MNHEY and SVGAGI. The CDR3 extends over 14 amino acids. The CDR3 region is CASSYEGGPTEAFF. In nucleotides, the CDR3 is TGTGCCAGCAGTTACGAAGGGGGGCCCACTGAAGCTTTCTTT.

The chain employs TRBV4-1 and TRBJ1-2; D remains ambiguous. The CDR3 length is 15 residues. The germline CDR1 and CDR2 sequences are MGHRA and YSYEKL. Trimming stripped 1 base from V and 0 bases from J, with 9 bases between. The CDR3 here is CASSQGRGPNYGYTF. CDR3 DNA: TGCGCCAGCAGCCAAGGACGGGGTCCTAACTATGGCTACACCTTC.